Given below is one T cell receptor (beta chain) in context. Antigen specificity is unknown. This CDR3 is also generated by other DNA sequences in the sample. These data come from a study of shared clonotypes between healthy human individuals. Study-wide results and caveats: How much donors shared clonotypes was expected to be affected by sequencing depth.

Sequencing was at deep level. Sequenced by immunoSEQ multiplex PCR; TCRdb stores in-frame clones only, minus some. The repertoire has just over 2,000,000 clones, roughly 95% of them found once; the top ten carry 1% to 1.3%. CDR1 and CDR2 from the germline V gene are LNHDA and SQIVND (reference sequence). The CDR3 has 15 residues. With 5 bases clipped from V and 2 bases from J, the junction kept 5 bases outside the gene matches. The naive CD8 subset, CD45RO-negative cells positively selected for CCR7, excluded terminally differentiated effector memory CD45RA+ cells. The receptor was isolated from a man younger than 35 in good health. The chain joins TRBV19 to TRBJ1-5, with 8 positions matching TRBD1. The sequencing sample was made of naive CD8+ T cells sorted from blood. Here the CDR3 reads CASSADREGNQPQHF. CDR3 bases: TGTGCCAGTAGTGCGGACAGGGAAGGCAATCAGCCCCAGCATTTT.